These T cell receptor beta chains were read from a single sample in a study of radiotherapy plus CTLA-4 blockade in lung cancer. Produced via immunoSEQ multiplex PCR; TCRdb's table is partial and in-frame only. The table lists about 68,000 clones, approximately 79% of them singletons. The sample in question was peripheral blood, obtained from a patient treated with radiotherapy plus ipilimumab. Receptors were obtained from a human donor with non-small cell lung cancer who had a complete response to radiotherapy plus ipilimumab. Both conserved end residues are part of each CDR3. D genes are given only for firm matches. Clone size is given for some rows only: seen once, a few or many times, or a class if the clone is expanded.

v_gene	len	abundance	j_gene	d_gene	CDR3aa	CDR3nt
TRBV7-9	16	NA	TRBJ2-3	NA	CASSLVAVKLTDTQYF	TGTGCCAGCAGCTTAGTAGCGGTCAAGCTCACAGATACGCAGTATTTT
TRBV2	19	few	TRBJ2-3	TRBD2	CARSEARGAGVTRTDTQYF	TGTGCCCGCAGTGAAGCGCGGGGGGCGGGGGTGACACGCACAGATACGCAGTATTTT
TRBV6-5	15	NA	TRBJ1-6	NA	CASSRQGNTASPLHF	TGTGCCAGCAGCCGCCAGGGTAACACTGCTTCACCCCTCCACTTT
TRBV7-8	15	NA	TRBJ1-3	TRBD1	CASRTQQGSKYTIYF	TGTGCCAGCAGAACCCAACAGGGGTCCAAATACACCATATATTTT
TRBV18	16	NA	TRBJ2-1	NA	CASSPHPPLAYNEQFF	TGTGCCAGCTCACCACACCCCCCACTAGCTTACAATGAGCAGTTCTTC
TRBV6-1	11	NA	TRBJ1-1	NA	CASTERSEAFF	TGTGCCAGCACCGAGAGATCTGAAGCTTTCTTT
TRBV19	14	NA	TRBJ2-1	NA	CASRGGRGVHEQFF	TGTGCCAGTAGAGGGGGCAGGGGGGTCCATGAGCAGTTCTTC
TRBV10-3	15	NA	TRBJ2-5	TRBD1	CAISASGTGRETQYF	TGTGCCATCAGTGCCTCCGGGACAGGGAGAGAGACCCAGTACTTC
TRBV11-2	13	few	TRBJ2-2	NA	CASSRLNPGELFF	TGTGCCAGCAGCCGGCTAAATCCCGGGGAGCTGTTTTTT
TRBV7-9	17	NA	TRBJ2-1	TRBD2	CASSSRTSGRAKNEQFF	TGTGCCAGCAGCTCCCGGACTAGCGGGAGGGCCAAGAATGAGCAGTTCTTC
TRBV30	14	NA	TRBJ1-3	TRBD1	CAWGDRNSGNTIYF	TGTGCCTGGGGGGACAGGAACTCTGGAAACACCATATATTTT
TRBV14	16	NA	TRBJ1-2	NA	CASSQATGLINYGYTF	TGTGCCAGCAGCCAAGCAACAGGACTTATTAACTATGGCTACACCTTC
TRBV19	14	few	TRBJ1-4	TRBD1	CASNLGTGGLGLFF	TGTGCCAGTAACCTCGGGACAGGGGGTTTAGGACTGTTTTTT
TRBV5-6	15	NA	TRBJ2-3	NA	CASSLDPRRTDTQYF	TGTGCCAGCAGCTTGGATCCTAGGCGCACAGATACGCAGTATTTT
TRBV7-9	15	NA	TRBJ2-7	NA	CASSLAEPYGGEQYF	TGTGCCAGCAGCTTAGCGGAGCCCTACGGGGGCGAGCAGTACTTC
TRBV29-1	14	NA	TRBJ1-3	NA	CSALETVSGNTIYF	TGCAGCGCCCTCGAGACAGTCTCTGGAAACACCATATATTTT
TRBV4-1	17	few	TRBJ2-4	NA	CASSHLDRALAKNIQYF	TGCGCCAGCAGCCACCTTGACCGGGCCCTAGCCAAAAACATTCAGTACTTC
TRBV7-8	13	NA	TRBJ1-1	NA	CASSLGGGTEAFF	TGTGCCAGCAGCTTAGGTGGAGGCACTGAAGCTTTCTTT
TRBV29-1	11	NA	TRBJ2-1	TRBD1	CSGRQGNEQFF	TGCAGCGGACGACAGGGCAATGAGCAGTTCTTC
TRBV2	14	NA	TRBJ1-1	NA	CASRPRAPTPEAFF	TGTGCCAGCAGACCGAGGGCACCGACCCCTGAAGCTTTCTTT
TRBV2	14	NA	TRBJ1-1	NA	CASNLQKSNTEAFF	TGTGCCAGCAACTTACAGAAGAGTAACACTGAAGCTTTCTTT
TRBV6-1	20	NA	TRBJ2-1	TRBD2	CASSDTARGLAGGINNEQFF	TGTGCCAGCAGTGATACAGCGAGGGGTCTAGCGGGAGGGATCAACAATGAGCAGTTCTTC
TRBV6-5	11	NA	TRBJ1-1	NA	CASGSRTEAFF	TGTGCCAGCGGGAGCAGAACTGAAGCTTTCTTT
TRBV29-1	13	NA	TRBJ1-4	NA	CSVTSWAREKLFF	TGCAGCGTGACGTCCTGGGCAAGGGAAAAACTGTTTTTT
TRBV4-3	15	few	TRBJ2-7	NA	CASSQVPGSSYEQYF	TGCGCCAGCAGCCAAGTTCCAGGGAGCTCCTACGAGCAGTACTTC
TRBV7-8	15	few	TRBJ2-2	NA	CASSSKRVHTGELFF	TGTGCCAGCAGCTCCAAGCGGGTTCACACCGGGGAGCTGTTTTTT
TRBV7-9	17	NA	TRBJ2-1	TRBD2	CASSFPSGIYSYNEQFF	TGTGCCAGCAGCTTTCCCAGCGGGATCTACTCCTACAATGAGCAGTTCTTC
TRBV7-2	15	NA	TRBJ1-2	NA	CASSLESGPGYGYTF	TGTGCCAGCAGCTTAGAGTCAGGGCCGGGCTATGGCTACACCTTC
TRBV7-2	16	NA	TRBJ1-1	NA	CASTVGHQAGNTEAFF	TGTGCCAGCACCGTAGGGCATCAGGCCGGGAACACTGAAGCTTTCTTT
TRBV5-8	16	few	TRBJ1-2	TRBD1	CASSARTGGDSYGYTF	TGTGCCAGCAGCGCCCGGACAGGGGGTGATAGCTATGGCTACACCTTC
TRBV9	18	NA	TRBJ2-2	TRBD2	CASTSRGGRYLNTGELFF	TGTGCCAGCACCTCCCGGGGGGGGCGATACTTGAACACCGGGGAGCTGTTTTTT
TRBV27	14	NA	TRBJ1-2	NA	CASSPFTAGFGYTF	TGTGCCAGCAGTCCTTTTACGGCAGGGTTTGGCTACACCTTC
TRBV7-9	14	NA	TRBJ1-1	NA	CASSFQSRNTEAFF	TGTGCCAGCAGCTTCCAAAGTCGGAACACTGAAGCTTTCTTT
TRBV7-2	16	NA	TRBJ2-5	TRBD2	CASSPTQRGGPETQYF	TGTGCCAGCAGCCCTACGCAGCGGGGGGGCCCAGAGACCCAGTACTTC
TRBV7-2	15	NA	TRBJ1-5	NA	CASSAGGDSNQPQHF	TGTGCCAGCAGCGCTGGGGGGGATAGCAATCAGCCCCAGCATTTT
TRBV7-2	15	NA	TRBJ1-3	TRBD1	CASSPDRASGNTIYF	TGTGCCAGCAGCCCTGACAGGGCCTCTGGAAACACCATATATTTT
TRBV11-2	14	NA	TRBJ2-4	TRBD1	CASSWTGDENIQYF	TGTGCCAGCAGCTGGACAGGGGACGAAAACATTCAGTACTTC
TRBV7-8	13	NA	TRBJ2-1	NA	CASRGDTYNEQFF	TGTGCCAGCAGAGGGGACACCTACAATGAGCAGTTCTTC
TRBV5-1	15	NA	TRBJ2-3	TRBD1	CASSLRTGGTDTQYF	TGCGCCAGCAGCTTACGGACAGGGGGCACAGATACGCAGTATTTT
TRBV6-5	15	NA	TRBJ1-5	NA	CASSYSPLEGQPQHF	TGTGCCAGCAGTTACTCCCCCTTGGAGGGACAGCCCCAGCATTTT
TRBV4-3	13	NA	TRBJ1-2	NA	CASSPGTSYGYTF	TGCGCCAGCAGCCCCGGGACAAGCTATGGCTACACCTTC
TRBV18	15	NA	TRBJ2-7	NA	CASSPPSKESYEQYF	TGTGCCAGCTCCCCCCCAAGTAAGGAGTCCTACGAGCAGTACTTC
TRBV6-1	14	NA	TRBJ1-2	NA	CASSEAFRNYGYTF	TGTGCCAGCAGTGAAGCTTTCAGAAACTATGGCTACACCTTC